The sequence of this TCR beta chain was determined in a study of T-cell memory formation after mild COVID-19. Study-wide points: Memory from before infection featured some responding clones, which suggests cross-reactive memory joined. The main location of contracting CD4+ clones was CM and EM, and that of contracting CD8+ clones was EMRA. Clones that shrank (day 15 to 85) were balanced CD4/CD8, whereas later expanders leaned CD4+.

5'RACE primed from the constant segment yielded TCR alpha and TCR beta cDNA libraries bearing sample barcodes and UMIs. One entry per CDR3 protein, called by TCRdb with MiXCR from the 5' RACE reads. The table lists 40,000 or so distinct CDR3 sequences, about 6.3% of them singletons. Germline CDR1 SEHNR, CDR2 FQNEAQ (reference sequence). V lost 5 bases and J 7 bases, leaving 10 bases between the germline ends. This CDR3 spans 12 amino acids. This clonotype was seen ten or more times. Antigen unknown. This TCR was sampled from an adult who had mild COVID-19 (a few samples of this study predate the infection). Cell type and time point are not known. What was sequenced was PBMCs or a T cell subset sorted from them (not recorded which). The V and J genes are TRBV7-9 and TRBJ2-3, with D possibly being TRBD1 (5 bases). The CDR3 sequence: CASSQGGYTQYF. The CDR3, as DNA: TGTGCCAGCAGCCAGGGCGGATATACGCAGTATTTT.